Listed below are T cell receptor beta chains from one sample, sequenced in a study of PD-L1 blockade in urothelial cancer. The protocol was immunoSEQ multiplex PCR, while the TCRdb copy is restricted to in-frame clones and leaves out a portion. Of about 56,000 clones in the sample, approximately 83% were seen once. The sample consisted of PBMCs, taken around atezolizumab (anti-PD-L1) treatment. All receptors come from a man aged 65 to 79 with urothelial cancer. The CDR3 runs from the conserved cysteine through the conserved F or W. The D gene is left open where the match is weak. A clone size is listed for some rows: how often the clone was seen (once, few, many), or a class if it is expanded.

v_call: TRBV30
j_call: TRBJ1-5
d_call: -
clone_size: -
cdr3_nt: TGTGCCTGGAGCCGGACAAGCAATCAGCCCCAGCATTTT
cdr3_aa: CAWSRTSNQPQHF

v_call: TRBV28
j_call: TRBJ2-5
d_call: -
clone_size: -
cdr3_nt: TGTGCCAGCAGTGCCGGCCGGGAGAGGAGAGAGACCCAGTACTTC
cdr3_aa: CASSAGRERRETQYF

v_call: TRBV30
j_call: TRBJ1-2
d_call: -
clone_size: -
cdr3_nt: TGTGCCTGGAGTCCTGAGGGGGTTCGAGGGGGCTACACCTTC
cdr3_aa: CAWSPEGVRGGYTF

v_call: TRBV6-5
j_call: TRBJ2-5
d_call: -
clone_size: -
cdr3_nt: TGTGCCAGCAGTTACGGAAACCTCAGGAGGCGAGAGACCCAGTACTTC
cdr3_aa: CASSYGNLRRRETQYF

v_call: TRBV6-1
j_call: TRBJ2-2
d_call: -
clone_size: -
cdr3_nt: TGTGCCAGCAATTCTGGGACTTGGAACACCGGGGAGCTGTTTTTT
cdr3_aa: CASNSGTWNTGELFF

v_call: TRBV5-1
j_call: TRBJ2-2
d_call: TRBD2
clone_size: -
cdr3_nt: TGCGCCAGCAGCTTGGATCTAGCGGGAGACGGCACCGGGGAGCTGTTTTTT
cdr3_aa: CASSLDLAGDGTGELFF

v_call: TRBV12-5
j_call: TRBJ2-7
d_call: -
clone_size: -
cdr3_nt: TGTGCTAGTGGTCGGGATTACGAGCAGTACTTC
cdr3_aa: CASGRDYEQYF

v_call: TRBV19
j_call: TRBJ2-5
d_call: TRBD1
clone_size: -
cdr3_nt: TGTGCCAGTACCGGGACAGGGGGCTTGATAACGCCGGAGACCCAGTACTTC
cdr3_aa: CASTGTGGLITPETQYF

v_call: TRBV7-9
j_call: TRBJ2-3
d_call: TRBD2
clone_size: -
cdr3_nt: TGTGCCAGCAGCCCCTCCCCGGGACTAGCGGGAGCCCGGGACAGATACGCGTATTTT
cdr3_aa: CASSPSPGLAGARDRYAYF

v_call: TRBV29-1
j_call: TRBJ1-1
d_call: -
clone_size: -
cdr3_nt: TGCAGCGTTGCGAGGGAGGGGAACACTGAAGCTTTCTTT
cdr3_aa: CSVAREGNTEAFF

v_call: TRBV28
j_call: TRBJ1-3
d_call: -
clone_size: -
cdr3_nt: TGTGCCAGCAGCCCTACCTGGAGCTCTGGAAACACCATATATTTT
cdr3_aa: CASSPTWSSGNTIYF

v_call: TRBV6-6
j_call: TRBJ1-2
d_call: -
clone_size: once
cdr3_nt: TGTGCCAGCAGAACCGACAGTAACTATGGCTACACCTTC
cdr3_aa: CASRTDSNYGYTF

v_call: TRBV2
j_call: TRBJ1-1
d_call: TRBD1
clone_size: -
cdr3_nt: TGTGCCAGCAGTGAAGGAAGGACAGGGATGAACACTGAAGCTTTCTTT
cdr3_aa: CASSEGRTGMNTEAFF

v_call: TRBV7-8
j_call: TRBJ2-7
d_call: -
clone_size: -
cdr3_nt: TGTGCCAGCAGCCCCGCCTACGAGCAGTACTTC
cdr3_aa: CASSPAYEQYF

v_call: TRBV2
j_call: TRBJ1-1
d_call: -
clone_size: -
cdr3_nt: TGTGCCAGCAGAGCCATGGACAGAAACACTGAAGCTTTCTTT
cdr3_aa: CASRAMDRNTEAFF

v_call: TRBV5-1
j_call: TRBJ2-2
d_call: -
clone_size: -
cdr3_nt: TGCGCCAGCAGCAGACGGACAGACACCGGGGAGCTGTTTTTT
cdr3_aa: CASSRRTDTGELFF

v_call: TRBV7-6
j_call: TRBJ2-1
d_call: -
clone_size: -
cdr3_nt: TGTGCCAGCAGCCCTACCCTCCCGAGCTCCTACAATGAGCAGTTCTTC
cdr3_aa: CASSPTLPSSYNEQFF

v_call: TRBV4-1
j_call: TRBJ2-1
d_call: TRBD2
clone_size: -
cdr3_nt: TGCGCCAGCAGCCAAGATCAACTAGCGGGCAATGAGCAGTTCTTC
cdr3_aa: CASSQDQLAGNEQFF